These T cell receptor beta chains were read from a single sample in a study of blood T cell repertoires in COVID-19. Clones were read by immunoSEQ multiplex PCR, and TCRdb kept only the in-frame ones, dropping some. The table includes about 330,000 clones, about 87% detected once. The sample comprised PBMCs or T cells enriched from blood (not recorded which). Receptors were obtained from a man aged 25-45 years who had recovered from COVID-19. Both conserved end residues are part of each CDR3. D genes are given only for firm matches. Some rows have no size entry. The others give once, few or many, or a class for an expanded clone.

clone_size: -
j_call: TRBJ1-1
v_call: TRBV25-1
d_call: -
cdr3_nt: TGTGCCAGCAGTGATGGAGGGGAAAAAAGGGAAGCTTTCTTT
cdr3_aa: CASSDGGEKREAFF

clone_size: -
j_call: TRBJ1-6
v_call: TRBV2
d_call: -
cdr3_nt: TGTGCCAGCCACGGGTTTCCGGGACAATATAATTCACCCCTCCACTTT
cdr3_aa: CASHGFPGQYNSPLHF

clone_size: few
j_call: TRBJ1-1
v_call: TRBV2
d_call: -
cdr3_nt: TGTGCCAGCAGGAAGGACAGTCCTGAAGCTTTCTTT
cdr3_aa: CASRKDSPEAFF

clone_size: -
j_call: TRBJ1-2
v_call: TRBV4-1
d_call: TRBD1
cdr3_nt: TGCGCCAGCAGCCAACGGACAGGGGGCTATGGCTACACCTTC
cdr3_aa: CASSQRTGGYGYTF

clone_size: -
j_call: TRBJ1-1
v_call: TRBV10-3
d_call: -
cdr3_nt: TGTGCCATCACTCCACTACAGGGAAGCACTGAAGCTTTCTTT
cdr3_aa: CAITPLQGSTEAFF

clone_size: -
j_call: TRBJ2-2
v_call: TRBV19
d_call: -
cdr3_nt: TGTGCCAGTAGTGGTTGGGGGCAGGAGCTAAACACCGGGGAGCTGTTTTTT
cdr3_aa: CASSGWGQELNTGELFF

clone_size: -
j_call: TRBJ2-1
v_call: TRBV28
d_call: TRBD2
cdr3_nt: TGTGCCAGCAGTACCGCCGGGGGGGGACGCTCCTACAATGAGCAGTTCTTC
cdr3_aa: CASSTAGGGRSYNEQFF

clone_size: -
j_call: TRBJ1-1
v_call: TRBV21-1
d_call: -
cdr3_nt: TGTGCCAGCAGCAAAGCAAGGGGGATGAACACTGAAGCTTTCTTT
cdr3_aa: CASSKARGMNTEAFF

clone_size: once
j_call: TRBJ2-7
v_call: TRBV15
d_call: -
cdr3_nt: TGTGCCACCAGCTCTTCCCGGTCAGGTGAGCAGTACTTC
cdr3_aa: CATSSSRSGEQYF

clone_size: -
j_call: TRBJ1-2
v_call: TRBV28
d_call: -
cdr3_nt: TGTGCCAGCTGCACAGGGAGAGGTTCCCTACTTTCACACTATGGCTACACCTTC
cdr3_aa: CASCTGRGSLLSHYGYTF

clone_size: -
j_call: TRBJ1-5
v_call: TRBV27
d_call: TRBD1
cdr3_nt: TGTGCCAGCAGTTCCGCCGGGACAGGGAACCAGCCCCAGCATTTT
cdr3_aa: CASSSAGTGNQPQHF

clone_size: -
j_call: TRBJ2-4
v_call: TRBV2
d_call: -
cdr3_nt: TGTGCCAGCAGTGAAGAGACAGCGATAGCCAAAAACATTCAGTACTTC
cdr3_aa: CASSEETAIAKNIQYF

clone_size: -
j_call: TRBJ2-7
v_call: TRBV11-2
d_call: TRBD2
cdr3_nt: TGTGCCAGCAGCCTCGGGGGGACCTTCTCCTACGAGCAGTACTTC
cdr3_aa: CASSLGGTFSYEQYF

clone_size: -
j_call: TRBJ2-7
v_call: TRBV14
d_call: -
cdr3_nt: TGTGCCAGCAGCCCAGGCAGGGGTAGCTACGAGCAGTACTTC
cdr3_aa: CASSPGRGSYEQYF

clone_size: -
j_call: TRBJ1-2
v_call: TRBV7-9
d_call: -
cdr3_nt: TGTGCCAGCAGCTTAGCGGAACAGGACTATGGCTACACCTTC
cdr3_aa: CASSLAEQDYGYTF

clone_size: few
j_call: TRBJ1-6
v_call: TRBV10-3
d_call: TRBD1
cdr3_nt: TGTGCCACAAACCGACAGGGGAGCTCCTATAATTCACCCCTCCACTTT
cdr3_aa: CATNRQGSSYNSPLHF

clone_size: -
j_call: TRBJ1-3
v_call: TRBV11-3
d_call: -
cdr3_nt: TGTGCCAGCAGCTTAGGTGCGGACACCATATATTTT
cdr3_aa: CASSLGADTIYF

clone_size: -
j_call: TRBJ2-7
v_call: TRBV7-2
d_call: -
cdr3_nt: TGTGCCAGCAGCAGGAGGGGTAGCTCCTACGAGCAGTACTTC
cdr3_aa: CASSRRGSSYEQYF

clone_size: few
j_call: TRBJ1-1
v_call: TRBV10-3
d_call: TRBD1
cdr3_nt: TGTGCCATCAGTGACCCCCAGGGACAGGGGTTTAAGACTGAAGCTTTCTTT
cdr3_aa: CAISDPQGQGFKTEAFF

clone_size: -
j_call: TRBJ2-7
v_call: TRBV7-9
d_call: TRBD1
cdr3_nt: TGTGCCAGCACCGGGACAGGGGTATTCTACGAGCAGTACTTC
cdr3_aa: CASTGTGVFYEQYF

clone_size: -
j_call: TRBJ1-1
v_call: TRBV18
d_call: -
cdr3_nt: TGTGCCAGCTCAAGGAATTCAGACATGAACACTGAAGCTTTCTTT
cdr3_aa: CASSRNSDMNTEAFF

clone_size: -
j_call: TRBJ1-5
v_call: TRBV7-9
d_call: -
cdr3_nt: TGTGCCAGCAGCTTGACGGGGAGCAATCAGCCCCAGCATTTT
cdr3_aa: CASSLTGSNQPQHF

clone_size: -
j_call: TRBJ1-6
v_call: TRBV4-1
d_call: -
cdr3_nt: TGCGCCAGCAGCCAAGGACGGAGCTCCTATAATTCACCCCTCCACTTT
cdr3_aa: CASSQGRSSYNSPLHF

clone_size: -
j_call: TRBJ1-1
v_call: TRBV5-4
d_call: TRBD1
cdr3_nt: TGTGCCAGCAGCATAGTACGGACAGGGCACACTGAAGCTTTCTTT
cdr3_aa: CASSIVRTGHTEAFF

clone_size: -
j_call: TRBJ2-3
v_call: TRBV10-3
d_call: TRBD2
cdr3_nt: TGTGCCACCAAGAGCGGGGGGACATTAAGCACAGATACGCAGTATTTT
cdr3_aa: CATKSGGTLSTDTQYF

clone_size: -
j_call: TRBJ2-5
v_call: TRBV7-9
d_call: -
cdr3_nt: TGTGCCAGCAGCGCCCCGCGGGCAGGACAAGAGACCCAGTACTTC
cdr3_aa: CASSAPRAGQETQYF

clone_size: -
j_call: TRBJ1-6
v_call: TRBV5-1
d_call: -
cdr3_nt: TGCGCCAGCAGCTTGGATGGTACAGTGTCACCCCTCCACTTT
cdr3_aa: CASSLDGTVSPLHF

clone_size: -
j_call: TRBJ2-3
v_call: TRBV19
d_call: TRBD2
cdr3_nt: TGTGCCAGTAGTCGGCGGGGGGACACAGATACGCAGTATTTT
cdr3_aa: CASSRRGDTDTQYF

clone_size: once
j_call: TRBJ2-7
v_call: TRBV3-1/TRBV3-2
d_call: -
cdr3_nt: TGTGCCAGCAGCCATGCGGGGAACTACGAGCAGTACTTC
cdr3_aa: CASSHAGNYEQYF

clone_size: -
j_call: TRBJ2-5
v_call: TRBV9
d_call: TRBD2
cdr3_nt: TGTGCCAGCAGCGTAGCCTCCATGGGGGGAGGGGAGACCCAGTACTTC
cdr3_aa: CASSVASMGGGETQYF

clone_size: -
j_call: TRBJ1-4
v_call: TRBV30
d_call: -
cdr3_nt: TGTGCCTGGAGTGTATCGCGGGTTGAAAAACTGTTTTTT
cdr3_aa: CAWSVSRVEKLFF

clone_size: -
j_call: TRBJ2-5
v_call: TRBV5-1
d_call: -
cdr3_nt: TGCGCCAGCAGCTTGGACAGGGTGGAAGAGTACCAAGAGACCCAGTACTTC
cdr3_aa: CASSLDRVEEYQETQYF

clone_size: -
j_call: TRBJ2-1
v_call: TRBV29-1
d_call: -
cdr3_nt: TGCAGCGTTGGTCAGAATTACAATGAGCAGTTCTTC
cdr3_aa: CSVGQNYNEQFF

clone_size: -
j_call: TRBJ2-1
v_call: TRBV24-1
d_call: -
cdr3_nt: TGTGCCACCAGTGATTTCGTGGAGGATGAGCAGTTCTTC
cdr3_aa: CATSDFVEDEQFF

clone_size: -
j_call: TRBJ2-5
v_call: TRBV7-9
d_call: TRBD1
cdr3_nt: TGTGCCAGCAGCTCCGTACAGGGGAGCCAAGAGACCCAGTACTTC
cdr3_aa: CASSSVQGSQETQYF

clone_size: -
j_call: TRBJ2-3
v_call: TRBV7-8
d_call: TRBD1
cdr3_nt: TGTGCCAGCAGCTTATCACTCACAGGGGCTGGCACAGATACGCAGTATTTT
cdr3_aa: CASSLSLTGAGTDTQYF

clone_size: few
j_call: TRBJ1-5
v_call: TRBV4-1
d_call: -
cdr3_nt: TGCGCCAGCAGCCAAGTCGTAGGACAGCTTAATCAGCCCCAGCATTTT
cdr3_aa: CASSQVVGQLNQPQHF

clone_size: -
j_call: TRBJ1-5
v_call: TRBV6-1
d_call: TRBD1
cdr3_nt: TGTGCCAGCAGTGTATTAGGGGGCTTAAGCAATCAGCCCCAGCATTTT
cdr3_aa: CASSVLGGLSNQPQHF

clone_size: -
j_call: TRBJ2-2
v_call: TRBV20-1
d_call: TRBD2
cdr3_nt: TGCAGTGCTAGTTGGCTGAAAGCGGGGGGTATCAACACCGGGGAGCTGTTTTTT
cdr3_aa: CSASWLKAGGINTGELFF

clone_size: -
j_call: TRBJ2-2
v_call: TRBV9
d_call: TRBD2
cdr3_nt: TGTGCCAGCAGCCCAGGAGCGGGGGTAAACACCGGGGAGCTGTTTTTT
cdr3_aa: CASSPGAGVNTGELFF

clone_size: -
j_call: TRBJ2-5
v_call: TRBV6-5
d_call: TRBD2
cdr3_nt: TGTGCCAGCAGTCTAGCGGGGGGTTACCAAGAGACCCAGTACTTC
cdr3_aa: CASSLAGGYQETQYF

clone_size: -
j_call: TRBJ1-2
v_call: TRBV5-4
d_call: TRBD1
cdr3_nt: TGTGCCAGCAACGGACAGGGCGCCTATGGCTACACCTTC
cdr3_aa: CASNGQGAYGYTF

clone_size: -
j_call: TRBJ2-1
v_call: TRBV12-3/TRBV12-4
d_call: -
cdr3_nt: TGTGCCAGCAGTTTATGGCAGGGGCATGAGCAGTTCTTC
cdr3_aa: CASSLWQGHEQFF

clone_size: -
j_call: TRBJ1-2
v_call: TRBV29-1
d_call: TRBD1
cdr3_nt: TGCAGCGTCCTACACCCCGGGACAGGGGATTTCTATGGCTACACCTTC
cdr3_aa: CSVLHPGTGDFYGYTF

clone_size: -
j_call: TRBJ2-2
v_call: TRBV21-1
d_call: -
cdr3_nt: TGTGCCAGCAGCAAACAGTTACAGGGGGACACCGGGGAGCTGTTTTTT
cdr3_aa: CASSKQLQGDTGELFF

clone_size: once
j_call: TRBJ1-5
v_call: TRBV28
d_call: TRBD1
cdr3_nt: TGTGCCAGCAGGCCTAGGGGACAGGGGGACAATCAGCCCCAGCATTTT
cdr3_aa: CASRPRGQGDNQPQHF